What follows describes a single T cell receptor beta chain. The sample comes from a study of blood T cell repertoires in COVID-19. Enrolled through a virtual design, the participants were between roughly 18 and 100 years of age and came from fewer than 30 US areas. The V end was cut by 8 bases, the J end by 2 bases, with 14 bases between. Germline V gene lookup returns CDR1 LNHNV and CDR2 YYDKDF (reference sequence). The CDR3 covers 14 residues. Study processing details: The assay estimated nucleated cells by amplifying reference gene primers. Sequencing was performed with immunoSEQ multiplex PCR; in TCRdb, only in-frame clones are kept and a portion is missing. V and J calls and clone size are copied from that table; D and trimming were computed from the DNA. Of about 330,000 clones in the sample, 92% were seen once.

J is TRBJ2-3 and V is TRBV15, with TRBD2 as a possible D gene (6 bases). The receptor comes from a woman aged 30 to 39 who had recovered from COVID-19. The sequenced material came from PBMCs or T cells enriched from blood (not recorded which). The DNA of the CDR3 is TGTGCCACCTGGACTGGGGGGAACACAGATACGCAGTATTTT. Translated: CATWTGGNTDTQYF.